This T cell receptor (beta chain) was obtained from a study of blood T cell repertoires in COVID-19. Overall study context: T cells, B-cell-depleted T cells, or PBMCs provided the cDNA or gDNA that served as material.

This CDR3 contains 11 residues. Germline loops: CDR1 MNHEY, CDR2 SVGAGI. Trimming at V came to 8 bases and at J to 12 bases, leaving 4 bases not matched to a gene. How the authors handled the data: Researchers report that nucleated cell counts were estimated from reference gene primer amplification. Generated by immunoSEQ multiplex PCR, the TCRdb table keeps only in-frame clones and is missing some. Clone size and the V and J calls come from that table; the DNA yielded D and trimming. The sample lists hundreds of thousands of clones; around 86% were seen once. The sequence derives from a woman aged 60-75 years with active or convalescent COVID-19. The chain couples TRBV6-5 to TRBJ1-1; 12 bases map to TRBD1. The specimen was peripheral blood. The CDR3: CASGTGGRTFF. In DNA, the CDR3 is TGTGCCAGCGGGACAGGGGGCAGAACTTTCTTT.